This T cell receptor beta chain was identified in a study of type 1 regulatory T cells. Background on the study: This in vitro CD4 product, T-allo10, is enriched for Tr1 cells and alloantigen-specific. Findings and limits, study-wide: Type 1 regulatory T cells had a more restricted TCR repertoire than non-type 1 regulatory T cells.

The table lists this clonotype with a few counts. Its antigen is currently unknown. This CDR3 contains 14 residues. Germline loops: CDR1 SGHNT, CDR2 YYREEE (reference sequence). Unmatched junction bases numbered 7, after V lost 4 bases and J lost 5 bases. TCRdb re-called the reads through MiXCR, storing one row per CDR3 protein. The sample lists about 39,000 distinct CDR3 sequences; over 9% were seen once. The source material was cultured non-Tr1 T cells, either the whole culture or a sorted T cell fraction (not recorded which). The chain links TRBV5-4 to TRBJ2-3; 7 bases are shared with TRBD2. This sequence originates from a human donor in good health. The CDR3 nucleotides read TGTGCCAGCAGCCTGAGGGTAGCGGGAGATACGCAGTATTTT. Its translation: CASSLRVAGDTQYF.